Listed below are T cell receptor beta chains from one sample, sequenced in a study of blood T cell repertoires in COVID-19. Libraries were prepared by immunoSEQ multiplex PCR; TCRdb keeps only in-frame clonotypes and omits some of them. The table shows about 31,000 clones, with approximately 87% occurring only once. Sequenced: peripheral blood. Every receptor here comes from a human donor with active COVID-19. The donor label of this sample is uncertain. Both conserved end residues are trimmed from each CDR3. The order of the fields is clone size, V gene, J gene, CDR3 protein. Rows may omit the clone size; those that give it use once, few, many or a size class.

clone size: NA
V gene: TRBV4-3
J gene: TRBJ2-1
CDR3 protein: ASSQVAGGRFAGNEQF

clone size: NA
V gene: TRBV6-4
J gene: TRBJ2-3
CDR3 protein: ASSPRGGSTDTQY

clone size: NA
V gene: TRBV11-3
J gene: TRBJ2-7
CDR3 protein: ASAGQGYEQY

clone size: once
V gene: TRBV7-9
J gene: TRBJ2-1
CDR3 protein: ASSLLTGLAGVRDEQF

clone size: NA
V gene: TRBV5-4
J gene: TRBJ1-2
CDR3 protein: ASSLGTEPINYGYT

clone size: NA
V gene: TRBV10-1
J gene: TRBJ1-1
CDR3 protein: ADKQGNPMNTEAF

clone size: once
V gene: TRBV28
J gene: TRBJ2-3
CDR3 protein: ASSPAGGATSTDTQY

clone size: NA
V gene: TRBV21-1
J gene: TRBJ2-7
CDR3 protein: ASSKGLRSGYEQY

clone size: NA
V gene: TRBV5-1
J gene: TRBJ1-2
CDR3 protein: ASSLETGGDGYT

clone size: NA
V gene: TRBV12-3/TRBV12-4
J gene: TRBJ2-7
CDR3 protein: ASSPTSYEQY

clone size: NA
V gene: TRBV14
J gene: TRBJ2-5
CDR3 protein: ASSRVQETQY

clone size: NA
V gene: TRBV27
J gene: TRBJ1-1
CDR3 protein: ASSRDFTEAF

clone size: NA
V gene: TRBV5-1
J gene: TRBJ2-1
CDR3 protein: ASSLGAGGINEQF

clone size: NA
V gene: TRBV11-2
J gene: TRBJ1-1
CDR3 protein: ASSVSMNTEAF

clone size: NA
V gene: TRBV6-5
J gene: TRBJ2-7
CDR3 protein: ATVTGKSSEQY

clone size: NA
V gene: TRBV2
J gene: TRBJ2-5
CDR3 protein: ASRSSGGLETQY

clone size: NA
V gene: TRBV18
J gene: TRBJ1-5
CDR3 protein: ASSPRTGNQPQH

clone size: NA
V gene: TRBV19
J gene: TRBJ1-5
CDR3 protein: ASSVSQGRGQPQH

clone size: NA
V gene: TRBV5-4
J gene: TRBJ2-7
CDR3 protein: ASSLGTISSYEQY

clone size: NA
V gene: TRBV27
J gene: TRBJ2-7
CDR3 protein: ASRSHSGDSYEQY

clone size: NA
V gene: TRBV4-3
J gene: TRBJ2-7
CDR3 protein: ASSRFSGGSSYEQY

clone size: NA
V gene: TRBV4-2
J gene: TRBJ1-1
CDR3 protein: ASSQDLRGGNTEAF

clone size: NA
V gene: TRBV5-1
J gene: TRBJ2-1
CDR3 protein: ASSTAGVSSYNEQF

clone size: NA
V gene: TRBV23-1
J gene: TRBJ1-1
CDR3 protein: ASSQSGTGGPNTEAF

clone size: NA
V gene: TRBV7-3
J gene: TRBJ1-1
CDR3 protein: ASSPPPGSNTEAF

clone size: NA
V gene: TRBV25-1
J gene: TRBJ1-1
CDR3 protein: ASRSRGFTEAF

clone size: NA
V gene: TRBV28
J gene: TRBJ2-2
CDR3 protein: ASSLGPGRDDTGELF

clone size: NA
V gene: TRBV7-9
J gene: TRBJ2-1
CDR3 protein: AQGSGGATNEQF

clone size: NA
V gene: TRBV5-1
J gene: TRBJ1-1
CDR3 protein: ASMRETGLLNTEAF

clone size: NA
V gene: TRBV5-1
J gene: TRBJ2-5
CDR3 protein: ASSLTSVRETQY

clone size: few
V gene: TRBV2
J gene: TRBJ2-7
CDR3 protein: ASSERSPREGTYEQY

clone size: NA
V gene: TRBV6-1
J gene: TRBJ1-5
CDR3 protein: ASSEVVGVGQPQH

clone size: NA
V gene: TRBV3-1/TRBV3-2
J gene: TRBJ2-7
CDR3 protein: ASSENRGHEQY

clone size: NA
V gene: TRBV2
J gene: TRBJ2-2
CDR3 protein: ASRIGTSGSGELF

clone size: NA
V gene: TRBV15
J gene: TRBJ1-1
CDR3 protein: ATSRGGQGVREAF

clone size: NA
V gene: TRBV19
J gene: TRBJ2-5
CDR3 protein: ASARPGGETQY

clone size: few
V gene: TRBV19
J gene: TRBJ2-1
CDR3 protein: ASSTQDGASGNGEQF

clone size: few
V gene: TRBV6-2/TRBV6-3
J gene: TRBJ1-3
CDR3 protein: ASSNPDRISGNTIY

clone size: NA
V gene: TRBV3-1/TRBV3-2
J gene: TRBJ1-4
CDR3 protein: ASSQDPTGRNEKLF

clone size: NA
V gene: TRBV5-5
J gene: TRBJ2-7
CDR3 protein: ASSLGPRTTEQY

clone size: few
V gene: TRBV6-2/TRBV6-3
J gene: TRBJ1-2
CDR3 protein: ASSYGSHGYT

clone size: few
V gene: TRBV19
J gene: TRBJ2-7
CDR3 protein: ASGLAGGEQY

clone size: few
V gene: TRBV4-2
J gene: TRBJ1-2
CDR3 protein: ASSQDRTGYGYT

clone size: NA
V gene: TRBV7-2
J gene: TRBJ2-6
CDR3 protein: ASSGSGAGANVLT

clone size: NA
V gene: TRBV5-4
J gene: TRBJ2-1
CDR3 protein: ASSSGTSGINEQF

clone size: NA
V gene: TRBV7-7
J gene: TRBJ1-6
CDR3 protein: ASSLNRQSNSPLH

clone size: NA
V gene: TRBV4-2
J gene: TRBJ1-4
CDR3 protein: ASSRDPEKLF

clone size: NA
V gene: TRBV28
J gene: TRBJ1-1
CDR3 protein: ASSLGQAGRKAF

clone size: NA
V gene: TRBV29-1
J gene: TRBJ2-3
CDR3 protein: SVELAGVLDTQY

clone size: NA
V gene: TRBV30
J gene: TRBJ2-3
CDR3 protein: AWSEPPGLAGTGTDADTQY

clone size: NA
V gene: TRBV11-2
J gene: TRBJ2-3
CDR3 protein: ASSLSNPTGPDTQY

clone size: NA
V gene: TRBV30
J gene: TRBJ2-5
CDR3 protein: ACDRGLGGGEETQY

clone size: NA
V gene: TRBV19
J gene: TRBJ2-6
CDR3 protein: ASSTTGGGGANVLT

clone size: NA
V gene: TRBV5-8
J gene: TRBJ2-7
CDR3 protein: ASSFRQSYEQY

clone size: NA
V gene: TRBV7-2
J gene: TRBJ1-5
CDR3 protein: ASSLGQNQPQH

clone size: few
V gene: TRBV7-9
J gene: TRBJ1-3
CDR3 protein: ASSLASGGKAGNTIY

clone size: NA
V gene: TRBV19
J gene: TRBJ1-6
CDR3 protein: ASSIDLADNNSPLH

clone size: NA
V gene: TRBV10-1
J gene: TRBJ1-4
CDR3 protein: ASRVQGEDEKLF

clone size: NA
V gene: TRBV18
J gene: TRBJ1-1
CDR3 protein: ASSPRTGANTEAF